This TCR beta chain was captured by sequencing in a study of OX40 agonist ivuxolimab in advanced cancers. The study, taken as a whole, reports: Among some nonresponders, normalized T-cell clonal expansion was also low. Still undetermined is the antigen specificity of the expanded peripheral T cells. CD4+ T cells averaged fewer expanded clones than CD8+ T cells.

Using immunoSEQ multiplex PCR, the repertoire was profiled, and TCRdb retains in-frame clones only, with some absent. The table shows 85,000 to 90,000 clones, with approximately 85% occurring only once. With regard to this clone: The antigen is not known.

This CDR3 spans 12 amino acids. Trimming stripped 7 bases from V and 5 bases from J, with 12 bases between. The germline V gene has CDR1 SGDLS and CDR2 YYNGEE. The sample was CD4+ or CD8+ T cells sorted from blood, taken in a trial of the OX40 agonist ivuxolimab. The sequence derives from an adult with an advanced solid tumor such as melanoma, head and neck, liver or kidney cancer. The chain uses TRBV9 and TRBJ2-5; D gene unclear. Here the CDR3 DNA reads TGTGCCAGCGGACCGAGTAGGGAGACCCAGTACTTC. This encodes CASGPSRETQYF.